Each of the 16 T cell receptor beta chains below was sequenced from the same sample in a study of cytomegalovirus exposure and HLA in healthy donors. Primers: 60 Vbeta forward and 13 Jbeta reverse. Sequenced by immunoSEQ multiplex PCR; TCRdb stores in-frame clones only, minus some. The sample has 150,000 or so clones; roughly 80% are singletons. Sequencing was carried out using PBMCs. Receptor source: a man younger than 35 in good health and CMV-seropositive.

Note on this clone: One junction end disagrees with the germline gene, perhaps due to a read error. The V and J genes are TRBV2 and TRBJ2-2, with TRBD1 matching 8 bases. Germline CDR1 SNHLY, CDR2 FYNNEI. The CDR3 is made up of 16 amino acids. The CDR3 bases are TGTGCCAGCAGCGAAGGGGTGCAGGGGGCTGCCGGGGAGCTGTTTTTT. It is translated as CASSEGVQGAAGELFF.

The chain has TRBV4-3 and TRBJ2-7; 7 bases fit TRBD1. The CDR3 has 15 amino acids. The germline gives CDR1 LGHNA, CDR2 YSLEER. V lost 3 bases and J lost 3; bases outside the gene matches: 8. The CDR3 region has the DNA TGCGCCAGCAGCCAGGGACGGACAGGAAACTACGAGCAGTACTTC. Residues: CASSQGRTGNYEQYF.

This sequence joins TRBV27 and TRBJ2-7; tentative D call: TRBD1 (5 bases). The ends were cut back, 5 bases at V and 0 bases at J, with 11 bases in the middle. The CDR3 spans 14 residues. CDR1 is MNHEY and CDR2 is SMNVEV in the germline V gene (reference sequence). The CDR3: CASSPTVPSYEQYF. Written as DNA, the CDR3 is TGTGCCAGCAGTCCGACAGTACCCTCCTACGAGCAGTACTTC.

The gene calls are TRBV7-2 and TRBJ2-1; D is possibly TRBD1 (6 bases). Trimming left V 1 base short and J 5 bases short, with 15 bases between. The V gene's germline CDR1 is SGHTA and CDR2 FQGNSA. The CDR3 is made up of 16 amino acids. CDR3 DNA: TGTGCCAGCAGCTTAGAGTCCGGGACACTAAACAATGAGCAGTTCTTC. Its translation: CASSLESGTLNNEQFF.

This chain uses TRBV4-1 with TRBJ1-1; 7 positions agree with TRBD1. The germline V gene encodes CDR1 MGHRA and CDR2 YSYEKL. This CDR3 comprises 16 residues. The V and J ends lost 1 base and 5 bases, in that order; junction bases with no gene match: 10. The CDR3 spells CASSQVSATGITEAFF. CDR3 DNA sequence: TGCGCCAGCAGCCAAGTTTCGGCGACAGGGATTACTGAAGCTTTCTTT.

The rearrangement links TRBV4-1 to TRBJ2-1, with D perhaps matching TRBD1 (6 bases). Trimming left V 0 bases short and J 0 bases short, with 15 bases between. This CDR3 region has 18 residues. In germline, CDR1 is MGHRA, CDR2 YSYEKL. The CDR3 coding sequence is TGCGCCAGCAGCCAAGATACCCCCGGACAGAGCTCCTACAATGAGCAGTTCTTC. Encoded protein: CASSQDTPGQSSYNEQFF.

The V and J genes are TRBV11-2 and TRBJ2-3, with TRBD2 as a possible D gene (7 bases). Germline loops: CDR1 SGHAT, CDR2 FQNNGV. The CDR3 is 15 residues long. V shed 3 bases and J shed 7 bases, with 17 bases lying between them. This chain's CDR3 is CASSLRVGGPNTQYF. The CDR3 DNA reads as TGTGCCAGCAGCTTGAGAGTGGGGGGGCCGAATACGCAGTATTTT.

This rearrangement joins TRBV2 to TRBJ2-7, with D maybe TRBD1 (5 bases). The V and J ends lost 4 bases and 5 bases respectively, with 15 bases between them. CDR1 and CDR2 from the germline V gene are SNHLY and FYNNEI. This CDR3 is built from 14 residues. This chain's CDR3 is CASSGMGRGHEQYF. Written as DNA, the CDR3 is TGTGCCAGCAGTGGAATGGGGCGAGGCCACGAGCAGTACTTC.

J is TRBJ1-5 and V is TRBV19, with a possible D match to TRBD1 (6 bases). CDR3 length equals 15 residues. V lost 5 bases, J lost 6 bases, and 17 bases lay in between. The V gene's germline CDR1 is LNHDA and CDR2 SQIVND (reference sequence). DNA for the CDR3: TGTGCCAGTAGTCAGGGGACCGGGGGGGGTCAGCCCCAGCATTTT. Translation gives CASSQGTGGGQPQHF.

J is TRBJ2-6 and V is TRBV29-1; TRBD1 agrees at 8 bases. Germline V lookup: CDR1 SQVTM, CDR2 ANQGSEA. The V and J ends lost 5 bases and 3 bases, in that order; junction bases with no gene match: 9. The CDR3 has 16 residues. The CDR3 DNA sequence: TGCAGCGTTAAATTCGGACAGGGAAGTGGGGCCAACGTCCTGACTTTC. It translates to CSVKFGQGSGANVLTF.

About this clone itself: In this CDR3 the conserved last residue, phenylalanine or tryptophan, is missing, so a read error is likely. The rearrangement joins TRBV5-1 to TRBJ1-6; TRBD1 aligns across 11 bases. Germline loops: CDR1 SGHRS, CDR2 YFSETQ. CDR3 size: 19 residues. The ends lost 4 bases at V and 9 bases at J; junction bases unmatched: 18. In DNA form, the CDR3 reads TGCGCCAGCAGCCCAACCGGGACAGGGGGTTTTACGCCCATTTCACCCCTCCACCTT. This gives the protein CASSPTGTGGFTPISPLHL.

The V call is TRBV6-6, the J call TRBJ1-1, with D possibly matching TRBD1 (6 bases). With 7 bases removed from V and 4 bases from J, the gap between germline ends came to 13 bases. The CDR3 is 13 residues long. The germline V gene encodes CDR1 MNHNY and CDR2 SVGAGI (reference sequence). Here the CDR3 DNA reads TGTGCCAGCACCCAGGGGAGCCGCACTGAAGCTTTCTTT. Translating gives CASTQGSRTEAFF.

V and J are TRBV30 and TRBJ2-1; TRBD1 might be the D (7 bases). V shed 5 bases and J shed 10 bases, with 21 bases lying between them. This CDR3 is 14 amino acids long. Germline V CDR1 and CDR2: GTSNPN, SVGIG (reference sequence). The CDR3, as DNA: TGTGCCTGGGGAGCTGAACGGTCAGGGGGGGAGCAGTTCTTC. Encoded protein: CAWGAERSGGEQFF.

On this clone: The conserved closing phenylalanine or tryptophan is absent in this CDR3, likely reflecting a read error. J is TRBJ2-7 and V is TRBV9; 7 bases line up with TRBD1. V lost 5 bases and J lost 9; bases outside the gene matches: 11. This CDR3 spans 13 amino acids. Germline V gene sequence: CDR1 SGDLS, CDR2 YYNGEE. The DNA for the CDR3 is TGTGCCAGCAGTCTGACAGGGACGGGCGGGCAGTACCTC. Its translation: CASSLTGTGGQYL.

The rearrangement uses TRBV19 and TRBJ2-7, with D unclear. This CDR3 region has 13 residues. With 4 bases removed from V and 3 bases from J, the gap between germline ends came to 10 bases. CDR1 LNHDA and CDR2 SQIVND come from the germline V gene (reference sequence). The CDR3 loop is CASSTVNSYEQYF. The CDR3 DNA reads TGTGCCAGTAGTACGGTTAATAGCTACGAGCAGTACTTC.

The chain is built from TRBV5-6 and TRBJ1-2, with D perhaps TRBD1 (5 bases). Trimming left V 5 bases short and J 3 bases short, with 11 bases between. There are 13 residues in the CDR3. Per the germline V gene, CDR1 is SGHDT and CDR2 is YYEEEE. CDR3 sequence reads: CASRKTEDYGYTF. CDR3 DNA: TGTGCCAGCAGGAAGACAGAGGACTATGGCTACACCTTC.